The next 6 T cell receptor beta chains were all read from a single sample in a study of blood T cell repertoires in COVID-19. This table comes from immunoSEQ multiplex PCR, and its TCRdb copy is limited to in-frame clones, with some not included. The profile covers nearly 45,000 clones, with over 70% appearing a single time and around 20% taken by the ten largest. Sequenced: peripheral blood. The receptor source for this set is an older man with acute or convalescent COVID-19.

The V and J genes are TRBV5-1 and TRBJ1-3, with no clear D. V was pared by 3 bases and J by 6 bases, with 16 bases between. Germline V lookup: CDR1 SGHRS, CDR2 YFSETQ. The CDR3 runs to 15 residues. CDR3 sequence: CASSSGVGNPNTIYF. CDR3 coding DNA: TGCGCCAGCAGCTCCGGCGTCGGGAACCCAAACACCATATATTTT.

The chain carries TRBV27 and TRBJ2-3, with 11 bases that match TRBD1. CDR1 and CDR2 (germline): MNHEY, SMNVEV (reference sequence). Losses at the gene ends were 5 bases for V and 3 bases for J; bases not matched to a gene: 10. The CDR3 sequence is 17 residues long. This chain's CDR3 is CASSPPRTGGITDTQYF. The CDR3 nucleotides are TGTGCCAGCAGTCCGCCTCGGACAGGGGGCATAACAGATACGCAGTATTTT.

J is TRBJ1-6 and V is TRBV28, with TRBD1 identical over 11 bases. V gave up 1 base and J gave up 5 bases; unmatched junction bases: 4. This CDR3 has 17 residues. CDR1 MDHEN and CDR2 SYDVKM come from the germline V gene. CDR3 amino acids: CASSLSGGQGDNSPLHF. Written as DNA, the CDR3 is TGTGCCAGCAGTTTATCCGGGGGACAGGGGGATAATTCACCCCTCCACTTT.

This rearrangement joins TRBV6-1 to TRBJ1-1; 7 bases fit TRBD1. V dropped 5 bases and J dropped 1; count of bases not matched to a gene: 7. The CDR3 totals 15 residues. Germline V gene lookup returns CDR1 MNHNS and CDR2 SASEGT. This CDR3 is CASSFFWDRNTEAFF. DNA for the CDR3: TGTGCCAGCAGTTTCTTTTGGGACAGGAACACTGAAGCTTTCTTT.

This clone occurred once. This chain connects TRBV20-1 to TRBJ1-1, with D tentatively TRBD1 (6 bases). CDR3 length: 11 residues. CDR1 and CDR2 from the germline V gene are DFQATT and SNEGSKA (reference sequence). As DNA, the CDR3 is TGCATCCCCAAGGGGGGGACTGAAGCTTTCTTT. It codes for CIPKGGTEAFF.

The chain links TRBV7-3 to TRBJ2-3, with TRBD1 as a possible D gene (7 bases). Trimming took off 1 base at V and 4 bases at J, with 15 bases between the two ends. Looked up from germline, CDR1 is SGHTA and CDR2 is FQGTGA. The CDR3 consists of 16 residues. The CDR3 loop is CASSLRRQGGADTQYF. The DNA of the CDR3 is TGTGCCAGCAGCTTAAGGCGACAGGGAGGCGCAGATACGCAGTATTTT.